This entry features one T cell receptor beta chain sequence. The record originates from a study of blood T cell repertoires in COVID-19. Study details: The analysed material was cDNA or gDNA that came from T cells, B-cell-depleted T cells, or PBMCs.

Authors' processing steps: Researchers report that nucleated cell counts were estimated from reference gene primer amplification. TCRdb's table, derived via immunoSEQ multiplex PCR, lists solely in-frame clones and lacks some. V and J calls and clone size come straight from that table; D and trimming were deduced from the DNA. The sample holds about 98,000 clones, approximately 80% seen once. This CDR3 has 11 residues. In germline, CDR1 is LNHDA, CDR2 SQIVND (reference sequence). V gave up 9 bases and J gave up 6 bases, with 12 bases separating them. Sequences were obtained from peripheral blood. This rearrangement joins TRBV19 to TRBJ2-7; no firm D call. The TCR originated in a man in his sixties with acute or convalescent COVID-19. CDR3: CASSYSGEQYF. DNA of the CDR3: TGTGCCAGCTCCTATTCGGGCGAGCAGTACTTC.